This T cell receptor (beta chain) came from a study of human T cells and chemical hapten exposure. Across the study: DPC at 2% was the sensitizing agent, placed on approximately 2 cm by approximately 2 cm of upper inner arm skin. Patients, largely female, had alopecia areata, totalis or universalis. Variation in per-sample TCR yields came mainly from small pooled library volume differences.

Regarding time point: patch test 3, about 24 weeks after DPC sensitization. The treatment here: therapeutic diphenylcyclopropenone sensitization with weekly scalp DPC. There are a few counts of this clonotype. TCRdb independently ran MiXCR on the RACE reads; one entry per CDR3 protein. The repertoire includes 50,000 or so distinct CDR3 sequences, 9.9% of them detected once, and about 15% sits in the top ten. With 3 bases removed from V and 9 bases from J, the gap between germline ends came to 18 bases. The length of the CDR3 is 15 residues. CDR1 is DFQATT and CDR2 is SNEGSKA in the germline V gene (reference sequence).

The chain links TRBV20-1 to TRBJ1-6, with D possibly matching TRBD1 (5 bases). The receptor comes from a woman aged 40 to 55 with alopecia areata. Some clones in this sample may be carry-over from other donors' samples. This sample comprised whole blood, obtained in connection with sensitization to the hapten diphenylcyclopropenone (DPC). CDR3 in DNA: TGCAGTGCTAGCTCACCGGCTCTTGGGGGTTCACCCCTCCACTTT. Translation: CSASSPALGGSPLHF.